Following are 20 T cell receptor beta chains from one sample sequenced in a study of blood T cell repertoires in COVID-19. The table came from immunoSEQ multiplex PCR; TCRdb's copy has only in-frame clones and leaves some out. The data contain approximately 110,000 clones, around 66% of them seen just once; the ten biggest clones take up approximately 5.9%. The sample taken for sequencing was peripheral blood. These receptors originate from a man at least 80 years old with acute or convalescent COVID-19.

At least ten counts were recorded for this clone. V gene TRBV7-9 combines with J gene TRBJ2-2; 10 bases align to TRBD1. CDR3 length equals 15 residues. The junction had 5 bases not matched to a gene; V was cut back by 4 bases and J by 6 bases. Germline CDR1 SEHNR, CDR2 FQNEAQ (reference sequence). CDR3 in amino acids: CASSWGQGQSGELFF. CDR3 nucleotides: TGTGCCAGCAGCTGGGGACAGGGGCAGTCCGGGGAGCTGTTTTTT.

This clone was observed a few times. The V gene is TRBV5-1, the J gene TRBJ1-2; 9 bases map to TRBD1. This CDR3 spans 14 amino acids. CDR1 is SGHRS, CDR2 YFSETQ, per germline. J gave up 2 bases and V 4 bases, and 3 bases lay outside the gene matches. The CDR3 loop is CASSTGQGNYGYTF. The DNA for the CDR3 is TGCGCCAGCAGCACGGGACAGGGAAACTATGGCTACACCTTC. Based on the CDR3 plus reference TRBV5-1 and TRBJ1-2, the full variable domain is KAGVTQTPRYLIKTRGQQVTLSCSPISGHRSVSWYQQTPGQGLQFLFEYFSETQRNKGNFPGRFSGRQFSNSRSEMNVSTLELGDSALYLCASSTGQGNYGYTFGSGTRLTVV.

This chain uses TRBV3-1 (or the pseudogene TRBV3-2) with TRBJ1-2, with D possibly TRBD1 on 6 matching bases. Germline CDR1 is LGHDT and CDR2 is YNNKEL (reference sequence). V dropped 2 bases and J dropped 3 bases, with 16 bases sitting between them. The CDR3 contains 16 residues. Here the CDR3 DNA reads TGTGCCAGCAGCCAAATGCCCGAGACAGGAGACTATGGCTACACCTTC. Protein: CASSQMPETGDYGYTF.

V is TRBV18 and J is TRBJ1-6; D is ambiguous. Trimming removed 5 bases at V and 8 bases at J, with 10 bases between. The CDR3 covers 13 residues. Germline V gene sequence: CDR1 KGHSH, CDR2 LQKENI. CDR3 in DNA: TGTGCCAGCTCATCTGGGCCCGATTCACCCCTCCACTTT. It codes for CASSSGPDSPLHF.

The V call is TRBV24-1, the J call TRBJ2-5; TRBD2 is a possible D gene (5 bases). Germline V gene sequence: CDR1 KGHDR, CDR2 SFDVKD. The V end lost 9 bases, the J end lost 2 bases, and 15 bases lay between the germline ends. The length of the CDR3 is 14 residues. The CDR3 loop is CATQSRGGQETQYF. CDR3 sequence (DNA): TGTGCCACCCAAAGTAGAGGAGGTCAAGAGACCCAGTACTTC.

V usage is TRBV19 and J usage is TRBJ2-3; D remains unclear. The length of the CDR3 is 12 residues. CDR1 is LNHDA, CDR2 SQIVND, per germline (reference sequence). V lost 5 bases and J lost 5, with 8 bases in between. The CDR3 DNA reads TGTGCCAGTAGTTCCACAGTAGATACGCAGTATTTT. This gives the protein CASSSTVDTQYF.

In its sample, this clone was seen many times. DNA of the CDR3: TGTGCCAGCAACGGCCGGGGACAGGGGTCCTACAATGAGCAGTTCTTC. Protein sequence: CASNGRGQGSYNEQFF. The chain joins TRBV13 to TRBJ2-1; the match to TRBD1 covers 10 bases. Looked up from germline, CDR1 is PRHDT and CDR2 is FYEKMQ (reference sequence). The CDR3 has 16 amino acids. Trimming cost V 7 bases and J 1 base; bases outside gene matches: 7.

The chain employs TRBV24-1 and TRBJ2-5, with a weak D call TRBD1 (5 bases). This CDR3 has 15 residues. V lost 4 bases, J lost 2 bases, and 13 bases lay in between. Germline lookup yields CDR1 KGHDR and CDR2 SFDVKD. For the CDR3, the DNA is TGTGCCACCAGTGACTGGGCCACAGGACAAGAGACCCAGTACTTC. Translating gives CATSDWATGQETQYF.

This clone was detected a few times. V usage is TRBV28 and J usage is TRBJ1-2; D not resolved. The CDR3 is 13 amino acids. V shed 3 bases and J shed 4 bases, with 9 bases lying between them. The germline V gene has CDR1 MDHEN and CDR2 SYDVKM. The CDR3 loop reads CASSFVGGYGYTF. CDR3 sequence (DNA): TGTGCCAGCAGTTTCGTGGGAGGCTATGGCTACACCTTC.

The J gene is TRBJ2-7, the V gene TRBV11-2, with D possibly TRBD2 on 6 matching bases. The CDR3 totals 15 residues. Per germline, CDR1 SGHAT and CDR2 FQNNGV. Trimming cost V 7 bases and J 3 bases, with 19 bases left between them. The DNA of the CDR3 is TGTGCCAGCAACGGGTTTGGGGGACTCGGCTACGAGCAGTACTTC. The encoded protein is CASNGFGGLGYEQYF.

This chain connects TRBV28 to TRBJ1-2; D remains ambiguous. CDR1 MDHEN and CDR2 SYDVKM come from the germline V gene. This CDR3 has 14 residues. Trimming shortened V by 3 bases and J by 8 bases, and 16 bases separated the two germline ends. The CDR3 nucleotides are TGTGCCAGCAGTTTCGGCACCGGGAGTTACGGCTACACCTTC. Its protein product is CASSFGTGSYGYTF.

This sequence joins TRBV4-1 and TRBJ2-7, with TRBD2 identical over 9 bases. CDR3 length: 15 residues. The junction had 11 bases not matched to a gene; V was cut back by 6 bases and J by 5 bases. Germline values: CDR1 MGHRA, CDR2 YSYEKL. Here the CDR3 reads CASRVFSGSVNEQYF. CDR3 DNA: TGCGCCAGCAGGGTTTTTAGCGGGAGCGTCAACGAGCAGTACTTC.

This clone has just a few counts. This chain joins TRBV11-2 and TRBJ1-2; D not resolved. Germline V CDR1 and CDR2: SGHAT, FQNNGV. V dropped 5 bases and J dropped 0 bases, with 13 bases sitting between them. This CDR3 is 15 amino acids long. The CDR3 region has the DNA TGTGCCAGCAGCCCATCGAGGTCAGCTAACTATGGCTACACCTTC. It yields the protein CASSPSRSANYGYTF.

The chain links TRBV9 to TRBJ2-5; a weak D match, TRBD1 (6 bases). Trimming left V 5 bases short and J 2 bases short, with 13 bases between. The CDR3 has 14 residues. Germline CDR1 is SGDLS and CDR2 is YYNGEE. CDR3 loop: CASRRDNYQETQYF. The CDR3 DNA is TGTGCCAGCAGACGGGACAATTATCAAGAGACCCAGTACTTC.

This clone was seen ten or more times. This sample includes further DNA sequences coding for the same CDR3. The chain is built from TRBV6-5 and TRBJ2-7; 7 bases are a match to TRBD2. V lost 0 bases to trimming and J lost 3 bases; unmatched junction nucleotides: 5. This CDR3 is 15 amino acids long. The germline V gene has CDR1 MNHEY and CDR2 SVGAGI. The CDR3 here is CASSYSGGLGYEQYF. The CDR3 nucleotides read TGTGCCAGCAGTTACTCCGGGGGGTTAGGCTACGAGCAGTACTTC.

This clone was counted many times. The V gene is TRBV6-2 or TRBV6-3, the J gene TRBJ2-7; D not certain. V was clipped by 0 bases and J by 5 bases, with 5 bases between them. CDR3 length: 12 residues. Germline lookup yields CDR1 MNHEY and CDR2 SVGEGT. CDR3 residues: CASSYSSDEQYF. The CDR3 coding sequence is TGTGCCAGCAGTTACTCGAGCGACGAGCAGTACTTC.

V and J are TRBV6-2 or TRBV6-3 and TRBJ2-3; TRBD2 agrees at 13 bases. Trimming at V came to 4 bases and at J to 4 bases, leaving 2 bases not matched to a gene. Germline lookup yields CDR1 MNHEY and CDR2 SVGEGT. The CDR3 contains 15 residues. CDR3 protein: CASSWTSGSSDTQYF. In nucleotides, the CDR3 is TGTGCCAGCAGTTGGACTAGCGGGAGCTCAGATACGCAGTATTTT.

The chain links TRBV19 to TRBJ2-2; possible D gene TRBD1, 6 bases. Germline CDR1 is LNHDA and CDR2 is SQIVND (reference sequence). The CDR3 loop spans 12 amino acids. The V and J ends lost 4 bases and 6 bases respectively, with 6 bases between them. The CDR3 loop is CASSNRAGELFF. As DNA, the CDR3 is TGTGCCAGTAGTAACAGGGCCGGGGAGCTGTTTTTT.

This clone was found many times. V gene TRBV2 combines with J gene TRBJ1-4; the D is unclear. The V and J ends lost 7 bases and 3 bases respectively, with 9 bases between them. This CDR3 region has 13 residues. From germline, CDR1 is SNHLY and CDR2 FYNNEI. The CDR3 coding sequence is TGTGCCAGCAATAGTCGTCCTAATGAAAAACTGTTTTTT. Its protein product is CASNSRPNEKLFF.

The chain links TRBV7-2 to TRBJ1-5, with TRBD1 as a possible D gene (6 bases). With 5 bases removed from V and 7 bases from J, the gap between germline ends came to 18 bases. Germline loops: CDR1 SGHTA, CDR2 FQGNSA. The CDR3 sequence is 15 residues long. The DNA of the CDR3 is TGTGCCAGCAGCCCTGTGCAGGGGTGGCGACAGCCCCAGCATTTT. Its protein is CASSPVQGWRQPQHF.